One sample yielded the 32 T cell receptor beta chains listed below, sequenced in a study of blood T cell repertoires in COVID-19. Only in-frame clones appear in the TCRdb table, and some are missing; sequencing was by immunoSEQ multiplex PCR. Among 88,000 or so clones listed, approximately 83% were seen once. Sequenced material: peripheral blood. These receptors all come from a man aged 55-75 years with acute or convalescent COVID-19.

This chain links TRBV19 with TRBJ2-1; 10 bases match TRBD2. This CDR3 spans 18 amino acids. The V gene's germline CDR1 is LNHDA and CDR2 SQIVND (reference sequence). V lost 5 bases to trimming and J lost 2 bases; unmatched junction nucleotides: 12. CDR3 DNA sequence: TGTGCCAGTAGTGTAACAGGGAGCGGGAGGGTTGCCTACAATGAGCAGTTCTTC. As protein: CASSVTGSGRVAYNEQFF.

The chain recombines TRBV4-1 with TRBJ2-2, with D unclear. The CDR3 has 15 residues. The ends were cut back, 0 bases at V and 4 bases at J, with 9 bases in the middle. Germline V gene data show CDR1 as MGHRA and CDR2 as YSYEKL. The CDR3 sequence: CASSQDGLSTGELFF. The CDR3 nucleotides read TGCGCCAGCAGCCAAGATGGGCTTAGCACCGGGGAGCTGTTTTTT.

The gene calls are TRBV3-1 (or the pseudogene TRBV3-2) and TRBJ2-3; TRBD2 agrees at 11 bases. Germline V gene sequence: CDR1 LGHDT, CDR2 YNNKEL (reference sequence). The CDR3 has 16 amino acids. Germline trimming cut 5 bases from V and 2 bases from J; bases unmatched to any gene: 6. The chain's CDR3 is CASSTSGGQLTDTQYF. In nucleotides, the CDR3 is TGTGCCAGCAGCACTAGCGGGGGACAGCTCACAGATACGCAGTATTTT.

The chain uses TRBV15 and TRBJ2-7, with TRBD1 identical over 10 bases. The CDR3 length is 15 residues. Per germline, CDR1 LNHNV and CDR2 YYDKDF (reference sequence). The trim removed 5 bases at V and 6 bases at J, leaving 10 bases unmatched. The DNA for the CDR3 is TGTGCCACCAGCTCCCACCGGGACAGGGGTGTCGAGCAGTACTTC. This sequence encodes CATSSHRDRGVEQYF.

The chain couples TRBV7-3 to TRBJ2-6; a weak D match, TRBD2 (5 bases). CDR3 length equals 16 residues. V dropped 0 bases and J dropped 0 bases, with 6 bases sitting between them. Germline loops: CDR1 SGHTA, CDR2 FQGTGA. This CDR3 is CASSLTRASGANVLTF. The CDR3 bases are TGTGCCAGCAGCTTAACGCGGGCCTCTGGGGCCAACGTCCTGACTTTC.

The rearrangement joins TRBV7-3 to TRBJ2-2; 8 nucleotides agree with TRBD2. V shed 5 bases and J 5 bases; nucleotides not matched to a gene: 13. Germline-derived CDR1 and CDR2 are SGHTA and FQGTGA. The CDR3 has 17 amino acids. The DNA for the CDR3 is TGTGCCAGCAGCCTCCTCTTAGCGGGGCCCAAGACCGGGGAGCTGTTTTTT. Its protein product is CASSLLLAGPKTGELFF.

The chain recombines TRBV5-1 with TRBJ2-2; the D gene is possibly TRBD2 (6 bases). Germline V gene data show CDR1 as SGHRS and CDR2 as YFSETQ. There are 13 residues in the CDR3. Trimming stripped 6 bases from V and 2 bases from J, with 8 bases between. CDR3 region: CASMGTNTGELFF. In nucleotides, the CDR3 is TGCGCCAGCATGGGGACTAACACCGGGGAGCTGTTTTTT.

The V gene is TRBV7-2, the J gene TRBJ1-2; 8 nucleotides agree with TRBD1. V lost 4 bases and J lost 8; bases outside the gene matches: 12. The CDR3 spans 15 residues. The germline gives CDR1 SGHTA, CDR2 FQGNSA. DNA of the CDR3: TGTGCCAGCAGCTCACAAATCGGGACAGGCTTGGGCTACACCTTC. Encoded protein: CASSSQIGTGLGYTF. Combining the CDR3 with reference TRBV7-2 and TRBJ1-2 gives the whole variable domain GAGVSQSPSNKVTEKGKDVELRCDPISGHTALYWYRQSLGQGLEFLIYFQGNSAPDKSGLPSDRFSAERTGGSVSTLTIQRTQQEDSAVYLCASSSQIGTGLGYTFGSGTRLTVV.

As DNA, the CDR3 is TGTGCCAGCAGTGGGCCGTATGAAGCTTTCTTT. Amino acid sequence: CASSGPYEAFF. The rearrangement links TRBV28 to TRBJ1-1; D is uncertain. Trimming left V 5 bases short and J 7 bases short, with 8 bases between. The germline gives CDR1 MDHEN, CDR2 SYDVKM. The CDR3 extends over 11 amino acids.

The count of this clone is one. This chain links TRBV10-3 with TRBJ2-3; 10 nucleotides agree with TRBD1. The trim removed 3 bases at V and 3 bases at J, leaving 12 bases unmatched. This CDR3 is built from 18 residues. Germline lookup yields CDR1 ENHRY and CDR2 SYGVKD. The CDR3 reads CAISESKGQGLETDTQYF. The CDR3 DNA reads TGTGCCATCAGTGAATCTAAGGGACAGGGGCTCGAGACAGATACGCAGTATTTT.

CDR3 amino acids: CASSRARRQPQHF. For the CDR3, the DNA is TGTGCCAGCAGCAGGGCGCGGAGGCAGCCCCAGCATTTT. The V and J genes are TRBV7-6 and TRBJ1-5, with unresolved D. Trimming cost V 5 bases and J 7 bases, with 12 bases left between them. Germline V gene lookup returns CDR1 SGHVS and CDR2 FNYEAQ. This CDR3 is built from 13 residues.

This clone appeared a few times. The V and J genes are TRBV5-4 and TRBJ1-5, with D possibly matching TRBD1 (6 bases). The CDR3 sequence is 15 residues long. Germline assignment: CDR1 SGHNT and CDR2 YYREEE (reference sequence). V lost 0 bases to trimming and J lost 5 bases, with 12 bases between them. The CDR3 sequence is CASSLDQGSDQPQHF. The CDR3 DNA is TGTGCCAGCAGCTTGGATCAGGGGTCTGATCAGCCCCAGCATTTT.

The chain recombines TRBV20-1 with TRBJ2-7; TRBD2 matches at 14 bases. Germline V lookup: CDR1 DFQATT, CDR2 SNEGSKA (reference sequence). There are 15 residues in the CDR3. V dropped 3 bases and J dropped 6; count of bases not matched to a gene: 7. The chain's CDR3 is CSASRGTSGRPEQYF. The CDR3 coding sequence is TGCAGTGCTAGTAGGGGGACTAGCGGGAGACCCGAGCAGTACTTC.

The chain has TRBV14 and TRBJ2-2, with D perhaps matching TRBD1 (5 bases). Trimming removed 4 bases from V and 2 bases from J, with 23 bases in between. Per the germline V gene, CDR1 is SGHDN and CDR2 is FVKESK. This CDR3 has 19 residues. The CDR3 DNA reads TGTGCCAGCAGCCCTCTTCTGGGCAAAGGGGTCTTAAACACCGGGGAGCTGTTTTTT. Translation gives CASSPLLGKGVLNTGELFF.

The rearrangement uses TRBV19 and TRBJ2-3; D may be TRBD2 (6 bases). The germline V gene has CDR1 LNHDA and CDR2 SQIVND (reference sequence). The CDR3 covers 19 residues. V was cut by 5 bases and J by 3 bases, with 27 bases left in between. CDR3 region: CASSSRGGTVVGRTDTQYF. Here the CDR3 DNA reads TGTGCCAGTAGTTCCCGGGGCGGGACGGTGGTGGGAAGAACAGATACGCAGTATTTT.

This chain uses TRBV29-1 with TRBJ2-1; the D gene is possibly TRBD2 (6 bases). The V end lost 5 bases, the J end lost 1 base, and 12 bases lay between the germline ends. In germline, CDR1 is SQVTM, CDR2 ANQGSEA. CDR3 size: 14 residues. CDR3 DNA: TGCAGCGTTCCTTTGGGGGGTTCCTACAATGAGCAGTTCTTC. Translation: CSVPLGGSYNEQFF.

The chain couples TRBV24-1 to TRBJ1-1, with D tentatively TRBD1 (5 bases). V shed 10 bases and J shed 8 bases, with 22 bases lying between them. CDR3 length equals 14 residues. CDR1 is KGHDR and CDR2 is SFDVKD in the germline V gene. CDR3 in amino acids: CATRTPGLRSEAFF. CDR3 DNA: TGTGCCACTCGAACCCCGGGACTTCGTTCCGAAGCTTTCTTT.

This clone has just one count. The chain joins TRBV5-4 to TRBJ1-2, with 7 bases lining up with TRBD1. The CDR3 spans 15 residues. CDR1 and CDR2 (germline): SGHNT, YYREEE (reference sequence). V gave up 4 bases and J gave up 4 bases; unmatched junction bases: 10. The CDR3 nucleotides are TGTGCCAGCAGCACCGGACAGGTTACCCTCTATGGCTACACCTTC. Encoded protein: CASSTGQVTLYGYTF.

The V call is TRBV29-1, the J call TRBJ2-1; TRBD2 might be the D (5 bases). This CDR3 is built from 12 residues. V shed 4 bases and J shed 5 bases, with 9 bases lying between them. The germline CDR1 and CDR2 sequences are SQVTM and ANQGSEA. In DNA, the CDR3 is TGCAGCGTTGGACTACCGCACAATGAGCAGTTCTTC. This encodes CSVGLPHNEQFF.

This clone has more than one count but fewer than ten. The rearrangement joins TRBV11-2 to TRBJ2-7; D is possibly TRBD1 (6 bases). CDR3 length: 14 amino acids. Trimming removed 3 bases from V and 7 bases from J, with 16 bases in between. The germline gives CDR1 SGHAT, CDR2 FQNNGV. In nucleotides, the CDR3 is TGTGCCAGCAGCTTTGGGGAAGCCCAGGGGGAGCAGTACTTC. Protein product: CASSFGEAQGEQYF. The complete variable domain, with remaining parts taken from reference TRBV11-2 and TRBJ2-7, reads EAGVAQSPRYKIIEKRQSVAFWCNPISGHATLYWYQQILGQGPKLLIQFQNNGVVDDSQLPKDRFSAERLKGVDSTLKIQPAKLEDSAVYLCASSFGEAQGEQYFGPGTRLTVT.

The chain combines TRBV27 with TRBJ1-2, with D unresolved. Trimming pared 0 bases from V and 8 bases from J, leaving 13 bases between. The CDR3 contains 14 residues. Germline V CDR1 and CDR2: MNHEY, SMNVEV (reference sequence). As DNA, the CDR3 is TGTGCCAGCAGTTTATCTTCCGGGGAAAGAGGCTACACCTTC. This encodes CASSLSSGERGYTF.

The genes are TRBV4-1 and TRBJ1-6; weak D call: TRBD1 (6 bases). CDR3 length: 15 residues. Deletions cut 1 base from V and 14 bases from J, with 18 bases between. CDR1 and CDR2 from the germline V gene are MGHRA and YSYEKL. DNA for the CDR3: TGCGCCAGCAGCCAAGTAGGGCAGGGGATTAGGACCCTCCACTTT. Residues: CASSQVGQGIRTLHF.

The rearrangement links TRBV19 to TRBJ1-6, with D tentatively TRBD1 (6 bases). CDR3 length: 14 amino acids. Trimming removed 6 bases at V and 9 bases at J, with 15 bases between. CDR1 is LNHDA, CDR2 SQIVND, per germline (reference sequence). CDR3 nucleotides: TGTGCCAGTAGCGAAACGCAGGGGACTTCACCCCTCCACTTT. Translation: CASSETQGTSPLHF.

In this sample, this clone turned up once. The genes are TRBV3-1 (or the pseudogene TRBV3-2) and TRBJ2-2; tentatively, D is TRBD2 (5 bases). The CDR3 runs 15 residues. Germline V gives CDR1 LGHDT, CDR2 YNNKEL (reference sequence). V lost 2 bases to trimming and J lost 5 bases, with 12 bases between them. CDR3 nucleotides: TGTGCCAGCAGCCAAAGTGGGAGTGGGACCGGGGAGCTGTTTTTT. Protein: CASSQSGSGTGELFF.

The rearrangement links TRBV9 to TRBJ1-4; TRBD1 agrees at 7 bases. V gave up 4 bases and J gave up 8 bases; unmatched junction bases: 11. The germline CDR1 and CDR2 sequences are SGDLS and YYNGEE. This CDR3 is 15 amino acids long. CDR3 nucleotide sequence: TGTGCCAGCAGCCCCCGACAGGGTTTGGGAGAAAAACTGTTTTTT. Translating it yields CASSPRQGLGEKLFF.

The chain has TRBV7-9 and TRBJ1-5; tentatively, D is TRBD1 (5 bases). CDR3 size: 14 residues. Germline CDR1 and CDR2: SEHNR and FQNEAQ (reference sequence). V shed 1 base and J shed 1 base, with 5 bases lying between them. The chain's CDR3 is CASSLGQSNQPQHF. The CDR3 DNA reads as TGTGCCAGCAGCTTAGGACAGAGCAATCAGCCCCAGCATTTT.

The chain couples TRBV5-1 to TRBJ1-2, with TRBD1 matching over 8 bases. The CDR3 consists of 13 residues. CDR1 is SGHRS, CDR2 YFSETQ, per germline. J gave up 4 bases and V 4 bases, and 3 bases lay outside the gene matches. CDR3 residues: CASSNTGGYGYTF. The CDR3 DNA reads TGCGCCAGCAGCAACACAGGGGGCTATGGCTACACCTTC.

The V and J genes are TRBV7-2 and TRBJ2-5, with 14 nucleotides matching TRBD2. V was pared by 7 bases and J by 1 base, with 11 bases of the junction left unmatched. Germline V gene sequence: CDR1 SGHTA, CDR2 FQGNSA. This CDR3 comprises 18 residues. CDR3 region: CASNHRGTSGGPQETQYF. CDR3 DNA: TGTGCCAGCAACCATCGGGGGACTAGCGGGGGCCCCCAAGAGACCCAGTACTTC.

The chain couples TRBV11-2 to TRBJ1-2; the D is unclear. Deletions cut 3 bases from V and 7 bases from J, with 9 bases between. Germline assignment: CDR1 SGHAT and CDR2 FQNNGV. This CDR3 contains 12 residues. CDR3 nucleotide sequence: TGTGCCAGCAGCTTTCTAGTATCTGGCTACACCTTC. As protein: CASSFLVSGYTF.

The chain joins TRBV6-2 or TRBV6-3 to TRBJ1-1, with D unresolved. The V end was cut by 6 bases, the J end by 4 bases, with 6 bases between. This CDR3 is 11 amino acids long. Germline V gene sequence: CDR1 MNHEY, CDR2 SVGEGT. The CDR3 sequence is CASSSRTEAFF. CDR3 bases: TGTGCCAGCAGCTCCCGCACTGAAGCTTTCTTT.

The CDR3 DNA reads TGCAGCTCGAGGGGGGGCGGGGACACTGAAGCTTTCTTT. Its protein product is CSSRGGGDTEAFF. The rearrangement links TRBV29-1 to TRBJ1-1, with a possible D match to TRBD1 (6 bases). The CDR3 sequence is 13 residues long. The V gene's germline CDR1 is SQVTM and CDR2 ANQGSEA. The ends were cut back, 8 bases at V and 3 bases at J, with 16 bases in the middle.

There are a few counts of this clone. The chain is built from TRBV21-1 and TRBJ2-3; the table's D call TRBD2 went unverified against the DNA. TRBV21-1 is marked as a pseudogene. CDR3 length: 18 amino acids. The CDR3 protein is CASSLRTSGKISTDTQYF. The CDR3 region has the DNA TGTGCCAGCAGCCTTCGGACTAGCGGGAAGATTAGCACAGATACGCAGTATTTT.